This T cell receptor (beta chain) was captured by sequencing in a study of blood T cell repertoires in COVID-19. Study-level background: The United States, Italy and Spain were the sources of the acute and convalescent COVID-19 samples. From T cells, B-cell-depleted T cells, or PBMCs came the material, which was cDNA or gDNA.

The CDR3 has 13 residues. The V end lost 5 bases, the J end lost 8 bases, and 16 bases lay between the germline ends. Germline loops: CDR1 SGHRS, CDR2 YFSETQ. Some clones are missing from TCRdb's copy, which holds only in-frame ones; the method was immunoSEQ multiplex PCR. Of over 85,000 clones in the sample, roughly 76% were seen once. The sequence derives from a woman aged 55 to 70 with acute or convalescent COVID-19. The chain links TRBV5-1 to TRBJ1-2; the D is unclear. Sequencing input: peripheral blood. The DNA for the CDR3 is TGCGCCAGCAGACCCATCGCGCGAGGAGGCTACACCTTC. This gives the protein CASRPIARGGYTF.